This record concerns one T cell receptor beta chain sequence. No cognate antigen has been identified for it. No base quality values were provided; no much bigger clone lies one nucleotide off. This sample was taken from a study of CD8 T cells in Susac syndrome (dated by TCRdb to about 2019). With regard to the full study: Repertoire sequencing was used to test whether CD8+ T cell activation and differentiation in Susac syndrome was antigen driven.

From the germline V gene (reference sequence), CDR1 is SEHNR and CDR2 is FQNEAQ. For this chain, trimming is 5 bases at the V end and 2 bases at the J end, and the number of junction bases without a gene match is 1. CDR3 length: 14 amino acids, cysteine to phenylalanine. The kept DNA is CDR3 alone, 42 bases in frame from the first base. Points the paper makes about the study in general: The number of individuals in the TCR sequencing and HLA analysis was acknowledged as relatively small.

RNA was extracted using the RNeasy kit, and about 0.5 to 1 ug of the RNA was reverse transcribed with random hexamers. The immunoSEQ multiplex PCR assay, covering 54 Vbeta and 13 Jbeta segments, was used to amplify TCR beta CDR3 regions. PCR amplification bias was corrected using a synthetic template baseline for primer optimization and computational correction. On the study's bioinformatics: Only productive sequences were kept, with reads annotated to V, D and J genes according to IMGT and analyzed in immunoSEQ Analyzer. To calculate clonality, Shannon entropy was normalized by log2 of the number of productive unique sequences and then subtracted from one. Public and private clones were assessed among the 100 most prevalent clones of each patient and control. A clone was defined as Susac-specific if it was absent from the healthy and MS cohorts, from some 980 published viral clones and from other ImmuneACCESS disease sequences. TCRdb reanalyzed the raw reads on its own, using fastp at Q25 for trimming and MiXCR for clone calling, and kept in-frame beta chains. Each CDR3 protein gets just one entry, which takes the most common genes and DNA from the rows behind it. The V and J calls, along with clone size, are taken from TCRdb and not from the paper's own processing. The sample profile shows about 200,000 distinct CDR3 sequences; 95% of them were found once. The ten largest clones represent approximately 0.1% of the sample.

High-throughput TCR beta sequencing profiled peripheral blood CD8+ and CD4+ T cells from healthy donors, Susac syndrome patients and multiple sclerosis patients. Healthy donors were included as age- and sex-matched controls. CD8+ TEMRA cells were enriched by FACS, while bulk CD8+ and CD4+ T cells were purified by magnetic negative isolation. Blood was collected in EDTA tubes and processed within 24 hours, with PBMCs isolated through density gradient centrifugation. PBMCs destined for TCR sequencing were cryopreserved in liquid nitrogen and later thawed in a 37 °C water bath. The sorted or isolated CD4+, CD8+ and CD8+ TEMRA cells reached a purity of at least 90%.

This TCR derives from a human donor in good health. The rearranged chain carries TRBV7-9 and TRBJ1-4, with 8 bases matching TRBD1. The sample taken for sequencing was CD4+ T cells from PBMCs. The DNA sequence is TGTGCCAGCAGCCGGACAGGGACTAATGAAAAACTGTTTTTT. Its product reads: CASSRTGTNEKLFF.